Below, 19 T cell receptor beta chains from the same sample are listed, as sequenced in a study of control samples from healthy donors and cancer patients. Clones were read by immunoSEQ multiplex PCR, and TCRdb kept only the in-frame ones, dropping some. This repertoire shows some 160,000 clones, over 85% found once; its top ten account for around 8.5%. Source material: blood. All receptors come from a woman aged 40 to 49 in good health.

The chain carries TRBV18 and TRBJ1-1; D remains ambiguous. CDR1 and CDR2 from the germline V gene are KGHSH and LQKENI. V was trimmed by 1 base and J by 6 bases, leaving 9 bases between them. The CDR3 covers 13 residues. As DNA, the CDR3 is TGTGCCAGCTCACCACGACGGCGTCCTGAAGCTTTCTTT. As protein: CASSPRRRPEAFF.

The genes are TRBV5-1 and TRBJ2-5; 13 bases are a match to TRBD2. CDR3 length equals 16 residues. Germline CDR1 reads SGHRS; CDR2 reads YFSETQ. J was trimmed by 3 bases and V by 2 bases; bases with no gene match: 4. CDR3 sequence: CASSFGGTSGEETQYF. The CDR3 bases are TGCGCCAGCAGCTTTGGGGGGACTAGCGGGGAAGAGACCCAGTACTTC.

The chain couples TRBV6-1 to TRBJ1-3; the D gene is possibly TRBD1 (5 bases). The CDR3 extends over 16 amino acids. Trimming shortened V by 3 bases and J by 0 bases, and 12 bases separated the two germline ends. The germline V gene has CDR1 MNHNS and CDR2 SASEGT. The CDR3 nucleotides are TGTGCCAGCAGTGACGGGGGTAGATTCTCTGGAAACACCATATATTTT. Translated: CASSDGGRFSGNTIYF.

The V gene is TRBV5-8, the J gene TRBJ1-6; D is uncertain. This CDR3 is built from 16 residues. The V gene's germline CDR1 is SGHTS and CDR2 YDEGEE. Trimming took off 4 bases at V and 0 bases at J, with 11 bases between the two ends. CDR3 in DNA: TGTGCCAGCAGCCCGTCCGGGAGCTCCTATAATTCACCCCTCCACTTT. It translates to CASSPSGSSYNSPLHF.

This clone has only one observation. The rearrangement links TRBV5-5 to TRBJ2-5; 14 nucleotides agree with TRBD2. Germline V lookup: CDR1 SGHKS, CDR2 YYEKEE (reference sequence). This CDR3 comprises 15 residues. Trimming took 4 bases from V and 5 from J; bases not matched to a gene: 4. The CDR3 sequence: CASSQGLAGVETQYF. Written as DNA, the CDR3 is TGTGCCAGCAGCCAGGGACTAGCGGGAGTTGAGACCCAGTACTTC.

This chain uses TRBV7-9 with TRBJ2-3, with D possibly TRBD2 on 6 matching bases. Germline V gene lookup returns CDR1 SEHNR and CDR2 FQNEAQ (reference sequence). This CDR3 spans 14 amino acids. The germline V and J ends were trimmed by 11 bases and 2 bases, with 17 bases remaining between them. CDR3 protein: CAAKWGDLTDTQYF. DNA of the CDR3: TGTGCCGCCAAGTGGGGGGACCTCACAGATACGCAGTATTTT.

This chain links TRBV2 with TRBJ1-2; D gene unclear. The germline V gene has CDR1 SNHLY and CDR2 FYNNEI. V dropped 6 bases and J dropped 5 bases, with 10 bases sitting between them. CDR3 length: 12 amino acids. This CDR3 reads CASRNPLYGYTF. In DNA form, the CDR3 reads TGTGCCAGCAGAAACCCACTTTATGGCTACACCTTC.

The CDR3: CASSSGTTDEAFF. CDR3 sequence (DNA): TGCGCCAGCAGCTCCGGGACGACGGATGAAGCTTTCTTT. The chain recombines TRBV5-1 with TRBJ1-1, with D tentatively TRBD1 (5 bases). Germline CDR1 reads SGHRS; CDR2 reads YFSETQ. CDR3 size: 13 residues. The V end lost 3 bases, the J end lost 7 bases, and 13 bases lay between the germline ends.

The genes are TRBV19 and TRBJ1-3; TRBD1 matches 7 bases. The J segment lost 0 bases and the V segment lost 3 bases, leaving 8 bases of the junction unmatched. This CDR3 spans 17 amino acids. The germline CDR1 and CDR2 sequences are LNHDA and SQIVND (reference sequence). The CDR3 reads CASSIQDRPSSGNTIYF. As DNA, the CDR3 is TGTGCCAGTAGTATCCAGGACAGGCCGAGCTCTGGAAACACCATATATTTT.

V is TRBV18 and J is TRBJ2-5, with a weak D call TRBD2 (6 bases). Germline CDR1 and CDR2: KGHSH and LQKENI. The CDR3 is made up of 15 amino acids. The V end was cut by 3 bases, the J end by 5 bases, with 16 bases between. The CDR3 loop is CASSPREPLRETQYF. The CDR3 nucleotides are TGTGCCAGCTCACCCCGGGAGCCTTTAAGGGAGACCCAGTACTTC.

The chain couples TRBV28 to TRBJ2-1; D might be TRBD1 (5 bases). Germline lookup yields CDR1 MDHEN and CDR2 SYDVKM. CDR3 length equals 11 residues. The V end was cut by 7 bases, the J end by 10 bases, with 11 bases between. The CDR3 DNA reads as TGTGCCAGCAAGGGGCTTTCGGAGCAGTTCTTC. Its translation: CASKGLSEQFF.

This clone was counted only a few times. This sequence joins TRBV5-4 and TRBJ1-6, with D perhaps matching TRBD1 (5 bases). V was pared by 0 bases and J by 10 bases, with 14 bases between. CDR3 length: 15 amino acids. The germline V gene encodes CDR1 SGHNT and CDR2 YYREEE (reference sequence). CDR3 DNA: TGTGCCAGCAGCTTGGTCGGCAGGGCGGTATCACCCCTCCACTTT. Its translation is CASSLVGRAVSPLHF.

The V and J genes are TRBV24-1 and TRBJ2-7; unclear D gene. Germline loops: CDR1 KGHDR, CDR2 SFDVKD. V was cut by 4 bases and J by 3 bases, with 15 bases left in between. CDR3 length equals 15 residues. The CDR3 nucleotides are TGTGCCACCAGTGAAGTCCGGCCAGCACACTACGAGCAGTACTTC. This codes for CATSEVRPAHYEQYF.

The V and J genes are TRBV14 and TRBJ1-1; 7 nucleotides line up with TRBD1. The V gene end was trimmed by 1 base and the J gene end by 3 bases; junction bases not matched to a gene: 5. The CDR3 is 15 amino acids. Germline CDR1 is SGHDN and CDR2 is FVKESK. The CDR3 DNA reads TGTGCCAGCAGCCAAGCGGGACAGTGGGACACTGAAGCTTTCTTT. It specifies CASSQAGQWDTEAFF.

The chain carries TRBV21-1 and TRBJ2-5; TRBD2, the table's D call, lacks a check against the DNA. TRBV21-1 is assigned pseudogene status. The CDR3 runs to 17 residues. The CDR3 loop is CASSRSAPFGEQETQYF. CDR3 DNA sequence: TGTGCCAGCAGCCGCTCAGCCCCCTTCGGGGAGCAAGAGACCCAGTACTTC.

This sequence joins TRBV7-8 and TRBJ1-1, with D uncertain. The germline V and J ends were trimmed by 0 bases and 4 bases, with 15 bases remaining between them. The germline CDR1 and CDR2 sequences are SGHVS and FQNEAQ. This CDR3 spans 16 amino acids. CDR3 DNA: TGTGCCAGCAGCTTAGCGTCTTTGGGGTTGGGCACTGAAGCTTTCTTT. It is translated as CASSLASLGLGTEAFF.

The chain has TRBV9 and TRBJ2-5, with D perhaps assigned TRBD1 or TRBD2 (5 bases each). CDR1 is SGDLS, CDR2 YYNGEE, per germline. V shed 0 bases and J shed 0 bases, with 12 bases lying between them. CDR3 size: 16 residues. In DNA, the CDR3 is TGTGCCAGCAGCGTAGGGTCGAGGGGATACCAAGAGACCCAGTACTTC. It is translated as CASSVGSRGYQETQYF. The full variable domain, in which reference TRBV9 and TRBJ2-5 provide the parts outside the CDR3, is DSGVTQTPKHLITATGQRVTLRCSPRSGDLSVYWYQQSLDQGLQFLIQYYNGEERAKGNILERFSAQQFPDLHSELNLSSLELGDSALYFCASSVGSRGYQETQYFGPGTRLLVL.

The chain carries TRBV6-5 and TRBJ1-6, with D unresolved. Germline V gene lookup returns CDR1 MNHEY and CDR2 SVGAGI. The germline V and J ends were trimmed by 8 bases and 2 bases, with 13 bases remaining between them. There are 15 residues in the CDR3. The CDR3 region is CASQGPHPYNSPLHF. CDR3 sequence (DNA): TGTGCCAGCCAAGGACCGCACCCCTATAATTCACCCCTCCACTTT.

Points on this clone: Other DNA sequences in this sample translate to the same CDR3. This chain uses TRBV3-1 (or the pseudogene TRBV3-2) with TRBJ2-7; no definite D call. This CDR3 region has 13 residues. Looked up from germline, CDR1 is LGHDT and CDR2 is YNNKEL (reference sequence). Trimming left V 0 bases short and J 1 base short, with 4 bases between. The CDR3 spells CASSQEGSYEQYF. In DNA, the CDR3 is TGTGCCAGCAGCCAAGAAGGATCCTACGAGCAGTACTTC.